A single sample gave rise to the 13 T cell receptor beta chains below, sequenced in a study of CD8+CD57+ T cells in acquired aplastic anemia. Investigators profiled TCR beta VDJ and CDR3 from genomic DNA template. TCRdb called the reads again in MiXCR, with one record for every CDR3 protein. The data hold about 420,000 distinct CDR3 sequences, with 65% to 80% observed a single time. The specimen was sorted CD4+, CD8+, or CD8+CD57+ T cells (not recorded which) from PBMCs. The source of these receptors is a human donor in good health, serving as a control.

With regard to this clonotype: This could be a read error, since a much larger clone is one nucleotide away. The chain is built from TRBV20-1 and TRBJ2-3; the D gene is possibly TRBD2 (6 bases). The CDR3 runs 15 residues. V gave up 6 bases and J gave up 2 bases, with 18 bases separating them. CDR1 and CDR2 from the germline V gene are DFQATT and SNEGSKA (reference sequence). The CDR3 loop reads CSANPGWGDTDTQYF. The CDR3 DNA reads TGCAGTGCCAACCCCGGGTGGGGGGACACAGATACGCAGTATTTT.

This clonotype has a count of ten or more. DNA of the CDR3: TGTGCCAGCACCCTGGAGCGGAACACTGAAGCTTTCTTT. Translating gives CASTLERNTEAFF. The chain is built from TRBV6-1 and TRBJ1-1; no reliable D call. The CDR3 contains 13 residues. Germline loops: CDR1 MNHNS, CDR2 SASEGT. V dropped 7 bases and J dropped 1 base, with 10 bases sitting between them.

The J gene is TRBJ2-7, the V gene TRBV9; tentatively, D is TRBD1 (6 bases). CDR1 is SGDLS, CDR2 YYNGEE, per germline. There are 15 residues in the CDR3. V lost 4 bases and J lost 3, with 17 bases in between. CDR3 amino acids: CASSPRGQMNYEQYF. The CDR3 nucleotides are TGTGCCAGCAGCCCTAGAGGACAGATGAACTACGAGCAGTACTTC.

The chain carries TRBV12-3 or TRBV12-4 and TRBJ2-7; TRBD2 matches 9 bases. V was pared by 5 bases and J by 2 bases, with 7 bases of the junction left unmatched. The CDR3 length is 15 residues. In nucleotides, the CDR3 is TGTGCCAGCAGTCTAAGCGGGGGGATAACCTACGAGCAGTACTTC. Its translation is CASSLSGGITYEQYF.

J is TRBJ2-1 and V is TRBV20-1; D is undetermined. Trimming removed 3 bases at V and 5 bases at J, with 17 bases between. CDR3 length: 15 residues. Germline V gene data show CDR1 as DFQATT and CDR2 as SNEGSKA (reference sequence). The DNA of the CDR3 is TGCAGTGCTAGCCCGCCCCGGATGCCTCACAATGAGCAGTTCTTC. Translated, it gives CSASPPRMPHNEQFF.

This clonotype came up once. Because the CDR3 is missing its conserved closing phenylalanine or tryptophan, this is likely a read error. The chain uses TRBV19 and TRBJ1-2; 8 nucleotides agree with TRBD1. The germline CDR1 and CDR2 sequences are LNHDA and SQIVND (reference sequence). The J segment lost 11 bases and the V segment lost 7 bases, leaving 15 bases of the junction unmatched. CDR3 length equals 14 residues. In DNA, the CDR3 is TGTGCCAGTACTGATGGCCTGACAGGGGCTGGATACACCATC. It is translated as CASTDGLTGAGYTI.

This clonotype has only a few counts. This chain links TRBV9 with TRBJ2-7, with 12 positions matching TRBD1. The CDR3 runs 15 residues. The V and J ends lost 3 bases and 6 bases, in that order; junction bases with no gene match: 7. Germline lookup yields CDR1 SGDLS and CDR2 YYNGEE. The CDR3 DNA reads TGTGCCAGCAGCGGGAGGGGGACAGGGGGCGGCGAGCAGTACTTC. The encoded protein is CASSGRGTGGGEQYF. Complete variable domain (other parts from reference TRBV9 and TRBJ2-7): DSGVTQTPKHLITATGQRVTLRCSPRSGDLSVYWYQQSLDQGLQFLIQYYNGEERAKGNILERFSAQQFPDLHSELNLSSLELGDSALYFCASSGRGTGGGEQYFGPGTRLTVT.

V is TRBV19 and J is TRBJ2-7; perhaps TRBD1 as D (6 bases). Germline V CDR1 and CDR2: LNHDA, SQIVND (reference sequence). V dropped 9 bases and J dropped 3 bases, with 24 bases sitting between them. The CDR3 has 16 residues. The CDR3 DNA reads as TGTGCCAGCACCCGGGACACGGGGACGAGGAGCTACGAGCAGTACTTC. This encodes CASTRDTGTRSYEQYF.

This clonotype was recorded once. The rearrangement uses TRBV7-9 and TRBJ2-3; the match to TRBD2 covers 7 bases. The CDR3 is 14 amino acids. CDR1 and CDR2 (germline): SEHNR, FQNEAQ (reference sequence). V shed 5 bases and J 6 bases; nucleotides not matched to a gene: 8. The CDR3 coding sequence is TGTGCCAGCAGCCAGACTAGCTTTGCGGATACGCAGTATTTT. It translates to CASSQTSFADTQYF. Variable domain in full (rest from reference TRBV7-9 and TRBJ2-3): DTGVSQNPRHKITKRGQNVTFRCDPISEHNRLYWYRQTLGQGPEFLTYFQNEAQLEKSRLLSDRFSAERPKGSFSTLEIQRTEQGDSAMYLCASSQTSFADTQYFGPGTRLTVL.

The rearrangement uses TRBV7-8 and TRBJ2-2; D gene uncertain. CDR3 size: 16 residues. Deletions cut 5 bases from V and 10 bases from J, with 23 bases between. Germline CDR1 and CDR2: SGHVS and FQNEAQ. The CDR3 DNA follows: TGTGCCAGCAGCCCATTCGCGATAAGGCGTCAAGAGGAGCTGTTTTTT. Translation gives CASSPFAIRRQEELFF.

This clonotype came up once. Mismatch with germline at one junction end may stem from a read error. The rearrangement links TRBV7-7 to TRBJ2-5; D is ambiguous. CDR3 length: 15 amino acids. Germline-derived CDR1 and CDR2 are SSHAT and FNYEAQ (reference sequence). The CDR3 sequence: CASSPLMSSYEQYYF. The CDR3 nucleotides read TGTGCTAGCAGCCCGCTCATGAGCTCCTACGAGCAGTACTACTTC.

This clonotype was found many times. The chain combines TRBV4-3 with TRBJ2-1, with 8 bases identical to TRBD2. V was pared by 1 base and J by 5 bases, with 13 bases of the junction left unmatched. The CDR3 is 18 residues long. CDR1 and CDR2 from the germline V gene are LGHNA and YSLEER. The CDR3 spells CASSQGSLAGSINNEQFF. CDR3 bases: TGCGCCAGCAGCCAAGGTTCCCTAGCGGGCTCGATTAACAATGAGCAGTTCTTC.

The table lists this clonotype with many counts. V usage is TRBV6-6 and J usage is TRBJ2-7; TRBD1 is a possible D gene (6 bases). CDR3 length: 14 residues. From germline, CDR1 is MNHNY and CDR2 SVGAGI (reference sequence). V lost 2 bases, J lost 3 bases, and 11 bases lay in between. CDR3 nucleotides: TGTGCCAGCAGTTACCCCCCAGGGGACTACGAGCAGTACTTC. Amino acid sequence: CASSYPPGDYEQYF.